A single sample is the source of the 8 T cell receptor beta chains below, sequenced in a study of CD8 T cells in ankylosing spondylitis. Findings and limits, study-wide: About 8 highly homologous variants made up a TCR beta motif, and this motif appeared characteristic of ankylosing spondylitis blood.

Each CDR3 protein gets one entry after TCRdb re-called the 5' RACE reads with MiXCR. The sample lists roughly 400,000 distinct CDR3 sequences; 20% to 25% were seen once. Antigens for these TCRs are unknown. Sequencing used blood, either unsorted or a sorted T cell fraction (not recorded which). These receptor sequences come from a male donor with ankylosing spondylitis.

This clonotype has only a few counts. This chain uses TRBV2 with TRBJ2-7; tentatively, D is TRBD1 or TRBD2 (5 bases each). Trimming shortened V by 6 bases and J by 3 bases, and 15 bases separated the two germline ends. Germline CDR1 is SNHLY and CDR2 is FYNNEI. This CDR3 has 14 amino acids. In DNA form, the CDR3 reads TGTGCCAGCAGCCGGGACCCGCGATACTACGAGCAGTACTTC. As protein: CASSRDPRYYEQYF.

Many counts were recorded for this clonotype. The V gene is TRBV28, the J gene TRBJ2-1; D call uncertain. The CDR3 runs to 11 residues. Trimming left V 10 bases short and J 15 bases short, with 19 bases between. The germline V gene has CDR1 MDHEN and CDR2 SYDVKM. The DNA of the CDR3 is TGTGCCACCGGGCTGGAAGGGTTTTTGTTCTTC. Translated: CATGLEGFLFF.

The CDR3 DNA is TGCAGCGTTGAACGACAGGGGGCAGATACGCAGTATTTT. Its translation is CSVERQGADTQYF. The V call is TRBV29-1, the J call TRBJ2-3; 9 bases map to TRBD1. The CDR3 consists of 13 residues. Germline V lookup: CDR1 SQVTM, CDR2 ANQGSEA. Trimming at V came to 2 bases and at J to 4 bases, leaving 1 base not matched to a gene.

CDR3 bases: TGTGCCAGCAGCCGGGACAAAACTAATGAAAAACTGTTTTTT. This codes for CASSRDKTNEKLFF. The chain employs TRBV3-1 and TRBJ1-4; D possibly corresponds to TRBD1 (6 bases). There are 14 residues in the CDR3. Germline V gene lookup returns CDR1 LGHDT and CDR2 YNNKEL (reference sequence). V lost 4 bases and J 1 base, leaving 7 bases between the germline ends.

V is TRBV28 and J is TRBJ2-7, with 13 nucleotides matching TRBD2. The J segment lost 0 bases and the V segment lost 7 bases, leaving 9 bases of the junction unmatched. CDR3 length: 17 residues. Per germline, CDR1 MDHEN and CDR2 SYDVKM. The CDR3 DNA reads as TGTGCCAGCAAGGAGACTAGCGGGAGGACAAGCTCCTACGAGCAGTACTTC. Residues: CASKETSGRTSSYEQYF. Full variable domain (missing parts from reference TRBV28 and TRBJ2-7): DVKVTQSSRYLVKRTGEKVFLECVQDMDHENMFWYRQDPGLGLRLIYFSYDVKMKEKGDIPEGYSVSREKKERFSLILESASTNQTSMYLCASKETSGRTSSYEQYFGPGTRLTVT.

The chain employs TRBV15 and TRBJ1-1; TRBD1 is a possible D gene (5 bases). Trimming stripped 1 base from V and 4 bases from J, with 16 bases between. This CDR3 comprises 16 residues. Germline CDR1 reads LNHNV; CDR2 reads YYDKDF (reference sequence). Here the CDR3 reads CATSRGPGALSTEAFF. CDR3 nucleotides: TGTGCCACCAGCAGAGGCCCCGGGGCCCTCAGCACTGAAGCTTTCTTT.

This clonotype was seen only a few times. V is TRBV24-1 and J is TRBJ2-2, with 9 bases identical to TRBD1. Germline CDR1 reads KGHDR; CDR2 reads SFDVKD. The length of the CDR3 is 19 residues. V lost 2 bases to trimming and J lost 0 bases; unmatched junction nucleotides: 9. Here the CDR3 DNA reads TGTGCCACCAGTGATTCCGGGACAGGGATTTCCTCGAACACCGGGGAGCTGTTTTTT. Protein: CATSDSGTGISSNTGELFF.

J is TRBJ2-5 and V is TRBV6-5; no clear D. V lost 1 base to trimming and J lost 2 bases, with 14 bases between them. Germline CDR1 and CDR2: MNHEY and SVGAGI. There are 16 residues in the CDR3. This CDR3 reads CASSYYTPPEQETQYF. The CDR3 DNA follows: TGTGCCAGCAGTTACTACACCCCGCCGGAACAAGAGACCCAGTACTTC.